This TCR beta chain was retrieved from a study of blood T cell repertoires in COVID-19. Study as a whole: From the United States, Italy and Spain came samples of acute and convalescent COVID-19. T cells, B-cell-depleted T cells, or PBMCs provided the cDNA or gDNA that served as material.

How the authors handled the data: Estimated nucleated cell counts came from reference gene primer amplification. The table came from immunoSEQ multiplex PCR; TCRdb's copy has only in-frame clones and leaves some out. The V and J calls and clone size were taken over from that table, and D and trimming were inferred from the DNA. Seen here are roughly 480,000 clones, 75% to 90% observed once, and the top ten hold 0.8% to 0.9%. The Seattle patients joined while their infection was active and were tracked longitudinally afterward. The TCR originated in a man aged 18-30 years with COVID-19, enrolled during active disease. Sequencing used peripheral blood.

CDR3 DNA: TGTGCCAGCAGTGATGGGCGGGGGAACACTGAAGCTTTCTTT. This sequence encodes CASSDGRGNTEAFF. V usage is TRBV6-1 and J usage is TRBJ1-1; no clear D. Germline CDR1 MNHNS, CDR2 SASEGT. The CDR3 runs 14 residues. Trimming took 3 bases from V and 1 from J, leaving 9 bases between them.